This TCR beta chain was profiled in a study of T-cell reconstitution after alpha-beta-depleted transplantation in children (dated by TCRdb to 2016 to 2018). Turning to the overall study: Using TCR repertoire profiling, the study followed T-cell immune reconstitution in a quantitative way in children after TCRalphabeta/CD19-depleted allogeneic hematopoietic cell transplantation.

The library was generated by PCR. Instrument used: Illumina HiSeq 2500. TCR libraries were prepared with molecular barcoding, using unique molecular identifiers to normalize TCRbeta repertoire quantification. The raw public data were reprocessed by TCRdb itself: fastp quality trimming at Q25, MiXCR clonotype calling, in-frame beta chains only. Each record represents a unique CDR3 protein, reported with the most common genes and DNA among its rows. Here the sample has some 550,000 distinct CDR3 sequences; about 16% occur a single time. The ten most abundant clones make up roughly 3.3% of the sample. As regards this clonotype: There is no known antigen for this receptor. Base qualities are missing; no much larger clone stands one base away.

There are 15 amino acids in the CDR3, from cysteine to phenylalanine inclusive. The CDR3 DNA has 45 bases and is translated from base 1. Via the germline V gene, CDR1 is MGHDK and CDR2 SYGVNS. Trimming at the junction amounts to 5 bases on V and 5 bases on J, and the germline ends lie 15 bases apart. This TCR derives from a human donor who donated a stem cell graft to a child with acute lymphoblastic leukemia. The sample was PBMCs from the stem cell graft donor, taken from the stem cell graft. The V gene is TRBV25-1 and the J gene is TRBJ2-2; the D segment could be TRBD2, given 5 matching bases. The DNA sequence is given as TGTGCCAGCAGTCAAGGCCTAAGGAGGACCGGGGAGCTGTTTTTT. This translates into CASSQGLRRTGELFF.